These T cell receptor beta chains were read from a single sample in a study of blood T cells in healthy people across ages. MiXCR, applied by TCRdb to the 5' RACE reads, yields one record per CDR3 protein. The repertoire includes some 1.8 million distinct CDR3 sequences, roughly two fifths of them detected once, and roughly 23% sits in the top ten. The sample taken for sequencing was blood. The receptors shown here come from a human donor in good health. CDR3s leave out the opening cysteine and the closing phenylalanine or tryptophan. The order of the fields is CDR3 protein, clone size, J gene, V gene, D gene. A D gene is named only where the DNA matches it firmly. Some rows have no size entry. The others give once, few or many, or a class for an expanded clone.

CDR3aa: ASSQDFRGLASSDTRY
abundance: -
j_gene: TRBJ2-3
v_gene: TRBV4-2
d_gene: TRBD2

CDR3aa: ASSLGRGALTDTQY
abundance: -
j_gene: TRBJ2-3
v_gene: TRBV7-9
d_gene: -

CDR3aa: ASSLDVEDRFYEQY
abundance: few
j_gene: TRBJ2-7
v_gene: TRBV28
d_gene: TRBD1

CDR3aa: ASSLTYVGGRGNTEAF
abundance: -
j_gene: TRBJ1-1
v_gene: TRBV7-2
d_gene: -

CDR3aa: ASSWSSTSDTQY
abundance: -
j_gene: TRBJ2-3
v_gene: TRBV12-3/TRBV12-4
d_gene: -

CDR3aa: ASSFGLAAYNEQF
abundance: -
j_gene: TRBJ2-1
v_gene: TRBV7-2
d_gene: TRBD2

CDR3aa: SARDRAKPSYEQY
abundance: -
j_gene: TRBJ2-7
v_gene: TRBV20-1
d_gene: -

CDR3aa: ASSLGDRRREKLF
abundance: -
j_gene: TRBJ1-4
v_gene: TRBV7-9
d_gene: TRBD1

CDR3aa: ASSTRESPLH
abundance: few
j_gene: TRBJ1-6
v_gene: TRBV27
d_gene: -

CDR3aa: ASSFERLDEQF
abundance: few
j_gene: TRBJ2-1
v_gene: TRBV7-2
d_gene: -

CDR3aa: ASRKTGVRSYNEQF
abundance: -
j_gene: TRBJ2-1
v_gene: TRBV28
d_gene: -

CDR3aa: SAAPPGITYNEQF
abundance: few
j_gene: TRBJ2-1
v_gene: TRBV20-1
d_gene: -

CDR3aa: ASSIRQGALPQH
abundance: once
j_gene: TRBJ1-5
v_gene: TRBV7-8
d_gene: TRBD1

CDR3aa: ASDPGQPNQPQH
abundance: -
j_gene: TRBJ1-5
v_gene: TRBV12-5
d_gene: -

CDR3aa: ASSLGLESDYEQY
abundance: -
j_gene: TRBJ2-7
v_gene: TRBV12-3/TRBV12-4
d_gene: -

CDR3aa: ATSDMRNGDTIY
abundance: -
j_gene: TRBJ1-3
v_gene: TRBV24-1
d_gene: -

CDR3aa: ASSADRGGTDTQY
abundance: -
j_gene: TRBJ2-3
v_gene: TRBV5-1
d_gene: TRBD1

CDR3aa: ASGRRDPYEQY
abundance: -
j_gene: TRBJ2-7
v_gene: TRBV2
d_gene: -

CDR3aa: ATSGDRRQETQY
abundance: -
j_gene: TRBJ2-5
v_gene: TRBV24-1
d_gene: -

CDR3aa: ASRGGGDFSYEQY
abundance: few
j_gene: TRBJ2-7
v_gene: TRBV12-3/TRBV12-4
d_gene: -

CDR3aa: ASSPPLDSVSGNTIY
abundance: -
j_gene: TRBJ1-3
v_gene: TRBV28
d_gene: -

CDR3aa: SARAGARTDTQY
abundance: few
j_gene: TRBJ2-3
v_gene: TRBV20-1
d_gene: -

CDR3aa: ASFGTSGGERNEQF
abundance: few
j_gene: TRBJ2-1
v_gene: TRBV28
d_gene: TRBD2

CDR3aa: ASSGGGGRSPLH
abundance: -
j_gene: TRBJ1-6
v_gene: TRBV7-9
d_gene: -

CDR3aa: ASSSPREGDLYEQY
abundance: -
j_gene: TRBJ2-7
v_gene: TRBV6-5
d_gene: TRBD2

CDR3aa: ATSSNTGEMPDTQY
abundance: -
j_gene: TRBJ2-3
v_gene: TRBV15
d_gene: TRBD1

CDR3aa: SARQILNTEAF
abundance: -
j_gene: TRBJ1-1
v_gene: TRBV29-1
d_gene: -

CDR3aa: ASSYLQGLDTEAF
abundance: few
j_gene: TRBJ1-1
v_gene: TRBV6-5
d_gene: -

CDR3aa: ASSPPRGRGGSDTQY
abundance: many
j_gene: TRBJ2-3
v_gene: TRBV12-3/TRBV12-4
d_gene: TRBD2

CDR3aa: ASSGGNGANVLT
abundance: -
j_gene: TRBJ2-6
v_gene: TRBV7-9
d_gene: -

CDR3aa: ASSYEFISTDAQY
abundance: -
j_gene: TRBJ2-3
v_gene: TRBV6-2/TRBV6-3
d_gene: -

CDR3aa: AIRSTSGGLSSYNEQF
abundance: few
j_gene: TRBJ2-1
v_gene: TRBV10-3
d_gene: TRBD2

CDR3aa: SARRSFSGNTIY
abundance: once
j_gene: TRBJ1-3
v_gene: TRBV20-1
d_gene: -

CDR3aa: ASSLGEPSYEKLF
abundance: -
j_gene: TRBJ1-4
v_gene: TRBV7-2
d_gene: -

CDR3aa: ASSLWTENTGELF
abundance: once
j_gene: TRBJ2-2
v_gene: TRBV11-2
d_gene: -

CDR3aa: ASSQTGGVTDTQY
abundance: -
j_gene: TRBJ2-3
v_gene: TRBV4-2
d_gene: TRBD2

CDR3aa: ASSQGGVWGYT
abundance: few
j_gene: TRBJ1-2
v_gene: TRBV4-2
d_gene: -

CDR3aa: ASSLAERDTQY
abundance: -
j_gene: TRBJ2-3
v_gene: TRBV3-1
d_gene: -

CDR3aa: ASSPPGSRGNEQF
abundance: few
j_gene: TRBJ2-1
v_gene: TRBV18
d_gene: -

CDR3aa: AGSRGLAEVGEQY
abundance: -
j_gene: TRBJ2-4
v_gene: TRBV7-2
d_gene: TRBD2

CDR3aa: ASSRRGGAGSPLH
abundance: few
j_gene: TRBJ1-6
v_gene: TRBV7-3
d_gene: TRBD1

CDR3aa: AGSLIGVGYTKYNEQF
abundance: few
j_gene: TRBJ2-1
v_gene: TRBV7-3
d_gene: -

CDR3aa: AISESLPASGGTEQF
abundance: -
j_gene: TRBJ2-1
v_gene: TRBV10-3
d_gene: TRBD2

CDR3aa: ASSYLQGRSDTQY
abundance: -
j_gene: TRBJ2-3
v_gene: TRBV6-5
d_gene: -

CDR3aa: ASSYREGSDTEAF
abundance: few
j_gene: TRBJ1-1
v_gene: TRBV6-7
d_gene: -

CDR3aa: ASSQGPGTGELF
abundance: -
j_gene: TRBJ2-2
v_gene: TRBV4-1
d_gene: -